This entry lists 10 T cell receptor beta chains sequenced from one sample in a study of Ad26.COV2.S vaccination and SARS-CoV-2 variants. Profiling relied on immunoSEQ multiplex PCR, and the TCRdb table lists in-frame clones only, not all of them. The table records approximately 410,000 clones, about 90% of them present only once. Stated treatment: 19 received Ad26.COV2.S at low or high dose, single or two shots; roughly five received placebo; per-sample allocation not given. Sampling was done on day 63 after the first vaccine or placebo injection. The sample in question was peripheral blood, obtained in a trial of Ad26.COV2.S vaccine versus placebo. The receptors here all came from a person between 18 and 65 years old who received the Ad26.COV2.S COVID-19 vaccine or a placebo.

This rearrangement joins TRBV6-6 to TRBJ2-2; no clear D gene. V dropped 2 bases and J dropped 3 bases, with 4 bases sitting between them. This CDR3 comprises 13 residues. Germline-derived CDR1 and CDR2 are MNHNY and SVGAGI (reference sequence). In nucleotides, the CDR3 is TGTGCCAGCAGTTACGGCGACACCGGGGAGCTGTTTTTT. This translates into CASSYGDTGELFF.

The chain recombines TRBV6-5 with TRBJ2-7, with TRBD1 matching 10 bases. Germline loops: CDR1 MNHEY, CDR2 SVGAGI. This CDR3 is built from 14 residues. V was clipped by 7 bases and J by 5 bases; unmatched bases: 8. The CDR3 region is CASIQTGGRHEQYF. In DNA form, the CDR3 reads TGTGCCAGCATTCAGACAGGGGGCCGACACGAGCAGTACTTC.

This chain joins TRBV29-1 and TRBJ2-7; D tentatively fits TRBD1 or TRBD2 (5 bases each). Germline V CDR1 and CDR2: SQVTM, ANQGSEA. V shed 8 bases and J shed 3 bases, with 14 bases lying between them. This CDR3 has 12 residues. The CDR3 DNA reads as TGCAGCCCGGAGTGGGACGTCTACGAGCAGTACTTC. It translates to CSPEWDVYEQYF.

The V call is TRBV5-1, the J call TRBJ1-2; no clear D. V lost 1 base, J lost 2 bases, and 12 bases lay in between. CDR1 SGHRS and CDR2 YFSETQ come from the germline V gene. The CDR3 is 15 amino acids. The CDR3 DNA follows: TGCGCCAGCAGCTTGTCGGGAGCCTCCAACTATGGCTACACCTTC. It specifies CASSLSGASNYGYTF. Full variable domain (outside the CDR3, taken from reference TRBV5-1 and TRBJ1-2): KAGVTQTPRYLIKTRGQQVTLSCSPISGHRSVSWYQQTPGQGLQFLFEYFSETQRNKGNFPGRFSGRQFSNSRSEMNVSTLELGDSALYLCASSLSGASNYGYTFGSGTRLTVV.

The rearrangement uses TRBV30 and TRBJ2-5; D ambiguous. Germline V gene sequence: CDR1 GTSNPN, CDR2 SVGIG (reference sequence). Trimming shortened V by 3 bases and J by 5 bases, and 10 bases separated the two germline ends. This CDR3 contains 12 residues. CDR3 region: CAWRLPPETQYF. The DNA for the CDR3 is TGTGCCTGGAGGCTACCGCCCGAGACCCAGTACTTC.

This sequence joins TRBV2 and TRBJ1-5, with a tentative D call TRBD1 (5 bases). The CDR3 is made up of 15 amino acids. Germline CDR1 SNHLY, CDR2 FYNNEI. V lost 7 bases and J lost 0, with 13 bases in between. For the CDR3, the DNA is TGTGCCAGCACAACAGGAACTTATAGCAATCAGCCCCAGCATTTT. Translation gives CASTTGTYSNQPQHF.

This clone was observed a few times. V usage is TRBV7-9 and J usage is TRBJ1-6, with 7 bases matching TRBD1. Germline lookup yields CDR1 SEHNR and CDR2 FQNEAQ (reference sequence). The CDR3 covers 15 residues. The V segment lost 4 bases and the J segment 8 bases; nucleotides outside the gene matches: 8. The CDR3 DNA sequence: TGTGCCAGCAGCTCCCGACAGGGAGTAGATTCACCCCTCCACTTT. This sequence encodes CASSSRQGVDSPLHF.

Here the CDR3 DNA reads TGCGCCAGCAGCCAAGCCACGGTAGGGGCGAACTATGGCTACACCTTC. Its translation is CASSQATVGANYGYTF. The chain uses TRBV4-3 and TRBJ1-2; the D gene is possibly TRBD1 (5 bases). V lost 1 base, J lost 2 bases, and 14 bases lay in between. The CDR3 length is 16 residues. Germline CDR1 reads LGHNA; CDR2 reads YSLEER.

The chain uses TRBV19 and TRBJ2-1, with 11 bases identical to TRBD2. The CDR3 has 14 residues. V shed 4 bases and J 8 bases; nucleotides not matched to a gene: 4. Per germline, CDR1 LNHDA and CDR2 SQIVND (reference sequence). DNA for the CDR3: TGTGCCAGTAGTACGTTAGCGGGGGGGTATGAGCAGTTCTTC. Residues: CASSTLAGGYEQFF.

The rearrangement uses TRBV29-1 and TRBJ2-7; D is unclear. There are 13 residues in the CDR3. V gave up 2 bases and J gave up 2 bases, with 10 bases separating them. Germline CDR1 reads SQVTM; CDR2 reads ANQGSEA. The CDR3 DNA is TGCAGCGTTGAAACGGAAACGGCCTACGAGCAGTACTTC. Amino acids: CSVETETAYEQYF.